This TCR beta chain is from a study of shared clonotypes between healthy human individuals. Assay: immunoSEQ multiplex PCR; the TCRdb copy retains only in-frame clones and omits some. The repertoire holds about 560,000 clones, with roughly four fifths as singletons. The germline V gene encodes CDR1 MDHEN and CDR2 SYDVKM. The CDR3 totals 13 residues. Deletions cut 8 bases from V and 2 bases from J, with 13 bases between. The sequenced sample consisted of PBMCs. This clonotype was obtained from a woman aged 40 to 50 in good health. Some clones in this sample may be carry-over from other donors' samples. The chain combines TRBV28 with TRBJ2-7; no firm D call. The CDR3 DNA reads TGTGCCAGCCGAAGATTACTCGCCTACGAGCAGTACTTC. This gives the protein CASRRLLAYEQYF.